This is a list of T cell receptor beta chains from one sample in a study of graft-versus-host responses after intestinal transplantation. Repertoires were generated with immunoSEQ multiplex PCR, while TCRdb's copy carries only in-frame clones and drops some. The sample includes 100,000 or so clones, less than 90% of them seen just once. Their target antigens are unknown. The sequencing used unstimulated CD4+ T cells sorted from spleen or lymph node cells, collected before transplant. Receptor source: a human donor who was the organ donor for an intestinal transplant. The CDR3 runs from the conserved cysteine through the conserved F or W. D genes are given only for firm matches. Size is stated for part of the rows, as once, few or many counts, or as a class when the clone is expanded.

clone size: once
D gene: TRBD2
V gene: TRBV5-1
J gene: TRBJ2-4
CDR3 protein: CASSSEGGRSTKNIQYF
CDR3 DNA: TGCGCCAGCAGCTCCGAGGGAGGGAGGTCAACCAAAAACATTCAGTACTTC

clone size: -
D gene: TRBD1
V gene: TRBV19
J gene: TRBJ1-5
CDR3 protein: CASRGQGDNQPQHF
CDR3 DNA: TGTGCCAGTAGGGGACAGGGCGACAATCAGCCCCAGCATTTT

clone size: -
D gene: -
V gene: TRBV15
J gene: TRBJ2-2
CDR3 protein: CATSRGADSNTGELFF
CDR3 DNA: TGTGCCACCAGCAGAGGGGCAGACTCGAACACCGGGGAGCTGTTTTTT

clone size: -
D gene: -
V gene: TRBV7-2
J gene: TRBJ2-1
CDR3 protein: CASSLETTTYNEQFF
CDR3 DNA: TGTGCCAGCAGCTTAGAAACCACCACTTACAATGAGCAGTTCTTC

clone size: -
D gene: -
V gene: TRBV7-9
J gene: TRBJ1-5
CDR3 protein: CASSTTGLPQHF
CDR3 DNA: TGTGCCAGCAGCACCACGGGGTTACCCCAGCATTTT

clone size: -
D gene: TRBD1
V gene: TRBV6-1
J gene: TRBJ2-7
CDR3 protein: CASRTGVTYEQYF
CDR3 DNA: TGTGCCAGTAGGACAGGGGTCACCTACGAGCAGTACTTC

clone size: -
D gene: -
V gene: TRBV5-1
J gene: TRBJ2-7
CDR3 protein: CASSFSYEQYF
CDR3 DNA: TGCGCCAGCAGCTTCTCCTACGAGCAGTACTTC

clone size: -
D gene: -
V gene: TRBV5-1
J gene: TRBJ1-1
CDR3 protein: CASSLAMLGGMNTEAFF
CDR3 DNA: TGCGCCAGCAGCTTGGCCATGTTAGGTGGCATGAACACTGAAGCTTTCTTT

clone size: once
D gene: TRBD2
V gene: TRBV7-2
J gene: TRBJ2-1
CDR3 protein: CASSSISGGTYNEQFF
CDR3 DNA: TGTGCCAGCAGCTCTATAAGCGGGGGGACCTACAATGAGCAGTTCTTC

clone size: -
D gene: TRBD2
V gene: TRBV6-5
J gene: TRBJ2-7
CDR3 protein: CASSYSGLAGAYEQYF
CDR3 DNA: TGTGCCAGCAGTTACTCCGGACTAGCGGGGGCCTACGAGCAGTACTTC

clone size: -
D gene: -
V gene: TRBV5-1
J gene: TRBJ1-6
CDR3 protein: CASSSNIEDSPLHF
CDR3 DNA: TGCGCCAGCAGCTCGAACATCGAGGATTCACCCCTCCACTTT

clone size: -
D gene: -
V gene: TRBV9
J gene: TRBJ1-2
CDR3 protein: CASSVEPEIGGYTF
CDR3 DNA: TGTGCCAGCAGCGTAGAGCCCGAAATAGGCGGCTACACCTTC

clone size: -
D gene: -
V gene: TRBV6-1
J gene: TRBJ2-3
CDR3 protein: CASSERLRGFDTQYF
CDR3 DNA: TGTGCCAGCAGTGAACGTCTTAGGGGCTTCGATACGCAGTATTTT

clone size: -
D gene: TRBD2
V gene: TRBV6-5
J gene: TRBJ2-5
CDR3 protein: CASSWGLADQETQYF
CDR3 DNA: TGTGCCAGCAGTTGGGGACTAGCGGACCAAGAGACCCAGTACTTC

clone size: -
D gene: TRBD1
V gene: TRBV7-9
J gene: TRBJ1-1
CDR3 protein: CASSKQGRNTEAFF
CDR3 DNA: TGTGCCAGCAGTAAACAGGGGAGAAACACTGAAGCTTTCTTT

clone size: -
D gene: -
V gene: TRBV15
J gene: TRBJ1-2
CDR3 protein: CATSRDYGGENGYTF
CDR3 DNA: TGTGCCACCAGCAGAGATTATGGAGGAGAAAATGGCTACACCTTC

clone size: -
D gene: -
V gene: TRBV11-2
J gene: TRBJ2-5
CDR3 protein: CASSLGYQETQYF
CDR3 DNA: TGTGCCAGCAGCCTGGGGTACCAAGAGACCCAGTACTTC

clone size: -
D gene: TRBD2
V gene: TRBV5-6
J gene: TRBJ2-1
CDR3 protein: CASSRGGRQFF
CDR3 DNA: TGTGCCAGCAGCCGCGGGGGACGGCAGTTCTTC

clone size: few
D gene: -
V gene: TRBV7-9
J gene: TRBJ1-1
CDR3 protein: CQRVMNTEAFF
CDR3 DNA: TGTCAACGGGTCATGAACACTGAAGCTTTCTTT

clone size: -
D gene: -
V gene: TRBV14
J gene: TRBJ2-5
CDR3 protein: CASSLSGPPYF
CDR3 DNA: TGTGCCAGCAGCCTTAGCGGTCCCCCGTACTTC

clone size: -
D gene: -
V gene: TRBV28
J gene: TRBJ1-5
CDR3 protein: CASSPVGGGNQPQHF
CDR3 DNA: TGTGCCAGCAGTCCCGTTGGAGGGGGCAATCAGCCCCAGCATTTT

clone size: -
D gene: -
V gene: TRBV6-1
J gene: TRBJ2-2
CDR3 protein: CASSGERGTTGELFF
CDR3 DNA: TGTGCCAGCAGTGGCGAGCGCGGAACGACCGGGGAGCTGTTTTTT

clone size: -
D gene: -
V gene: TRBV7-8
J gene: TRBJ1-5
CDR3 protein: CASSLVASGPQHF
CDR3 DNA: TGTGCCAGCAGCTTAGTGGCAAGCGGGCCCCAGCATTTT

clone size: -
D gene: -
V gene: TRBV6-5
J gene: TRBJ1-1
CDR3 protein: CAIIKGTEAFF
CDR3 DNA: TGTGCCATCATTAAGGGAACTGAAGCTTTCTTT

clone size: -
D gene: TRBD1
V gene: TRBV4-1
J gene: TRBJ2-7
CDR3 protein: CASSPGQGVSEQYF
CDR3 DNA: TGCGCCAGCAGCCCGGGACAGGGGGTAAGCGAGCAGTACTTC

clone size: -
D gene: TRBD1
V gene: TRBV6-5
J gene: TRBJ2-5
CDR3 protein: CASSRTGYGSETQYF
CDR3 DNA: TGTGCCAGCAGTCGGACAGGGTATGGTTCGGAGACCCAGTACTTC

clone size: -
D gene: -
V gene: TRBV18
J gene: TRBJ2-7
CDR3 protein: CASSPPPPGSEQYF
CDR3 DNA: TGTGCCAGCTCACCACCTCCCCCAGGGTCCGAGCAGTACTTC

clone size: -
D gene: -
V gene: TRBV18
J gene: TRBJ1-4
CDR3 protein: CASSPDSTNEKLFF
CDR3 DNA: TGTGCCAGCTCCCCAGACAGTACTAATGAAAAACTGTTTTTT

clone size: once
D gene: -
V gene: TRBV4-2
J gene: TRBJ2-3
CDR3 protein: CASSQRGESTDTQYF
CDR3 DNA: TGTGCCAGCAGCCAAAGGGGGGAAAGCACAGATACGCAGTATTTT

clone size: -
D gene: TRBD2
V gene: TRBV6-1
J gene: TRBJ2-5
CDR3 protein: CASKPSGDTGTQYF
CDR3 DNA: TGTGCCAGCAAACCTAGCGGGGACACTGGGACCCAGTACTTC

clone size: -
D gene: -
V gene: TRBV7-9
J gene: TRBJ2-5
CDR3 protein: CASSLGNRVGETQYF
CDR3 DNA: TGTGCCAGCAGCTTAGGGAACAGGGTTGGGGAGACCCAGTACTTC

clone size: -
D gene: -
V gene: TRBV6-1
J gene: TRBJ1-6
CDR3 protein: CASSTGGESPLHF
CDR3 DNA: TGTGCCAGCAGTACGGGGGGCGAGTCACCCCTCCACTTT

clone size: -
D gene: -
V gene: TRBV10-3
J gene: TRBJ1-1
CDR3 protein: CAISESRSYGNTEAFF
CDR3 DNA: TGTGCCATCAGTGAGTCACGCTCGTACGGGAACACTGAAGCTTTCTTT

clone size: -
D gene: TRBD1
V gene: TRBV10-2
J gene: TRBJ1-1
CDR3 protein: CASSAGQLNTEAFF
CDR3 DNA: TGCGCCAGCAGTGCGGGACAGCTGAACACTGAAGCTTTCTTT

clone size: -
D gene: TRBD2
V gene: TRBV6-5
J gene: TRBJ2-7
CDR3 protein: CASSYRLGGDEQYF
CDR3 DNA: TGTGCCAGCAGTTACCGCCTTGGGGGGGACGAGCAGTACTTC

clone size: -
D gene: -
V gene: TRBV9
J gene: TRBJ2-7
CDR3 protein: CASSELRGTSPLIEQYF
CDR3 DNA: TGTGCCAGCAGCGAGCTCAGGGGAACGTCCCCGCTTATTGAGCAGTACTTC

clone size: -
D gene: -
V gene: TRBV5-1
J gene: TRBJ2-6
CDR3 protein: CASTTETGSGANVLTF
CDR3 DNA: TGCGCCAGCACCACTGAGACGGGCTCTGGGGCCAACGTCCTGACTTTC

clone size: -
D gene: -
V gene: TRBV11-3
J gene: TRBJ2-7
CDR3 protein: CASSLGPNYEQYF
CDR3 DNA: TGTGCCAGCAGCTTAGGGCCCAACTACGAGCAGTACTTC

clone size: -
D gene: -
V gene: TRBV5-4
J gene: TRBJ2-5
CDR3 protein: CASSIRTPQETQYF
CDR3 DNA: TGTGCCAGCAGCATACGGACACCCCAAGAGACCCAGTACTTC

clone size: -
D gene: -
V gene: TRBV18
J gene: TRBJ1-1
CDR3 protein: CASSLSAGRQNTEAFF
CDR3 DNA: TGTGCCAGCTCACTCTCTGCGGGACGGCAGAACACTGAAGCTTTCTTT